Presented here are 30 T cell receptor beta chains from one specimen sequenced in a study of cytomegalovirus exposure and HLA in healthy donors. The PCR ran on 60 Vbeta and 13 Jbeta primers. The assay was immunoSEQ multiplex PCR, and TCRdb's table has in-frame clones only and misses some. The table includes approximately 210,000 clones, about 80% detected once. The sequencing sample was made of PBMCs. The receptors were gathered from a woman between 50 and 59 years old in good health and CMV-seropositive.

The chain employs TRBV28 and TRBJ1-5; TRBD1 might be the D (5 bases). The germline V gene has CDR1 MDHEN and CDR2 SYDVKM. This CDR3 spans 16 amino acids. V lost 1 base to trimming and J lost 4 bases, with 14 bases between them. CDR3 in DNA: TGTGCCAGCAGTTTATCTGGGGCCGAAGGGAATCAGCCCCAGCATTTT. It specifies CASSLSGAEGNQPQHF.

The chain combines TRBV18 with TRBJ1-6, with 9 bases matching TRBD1. V shed 6 bases and J 9 bases; nucleotides not matched to a gene: 3. The V gene's germline CDR1 is KGHSH and CDR2 LQKENI. This CDR3 is built from 13 residues. DNA of the CDR3: TGTGCCAGCTCCGGACAGGGGAGTTCACCCCTCCACTTT. This codes for CASSGQGSSPLHF.

The chain links TRBV27 to TRBJ2-6, with D uncertain. V lost 5 bases and J lost 4, with 9 bases in between. CDR1 is MNHEY, CDR2 SMNVEV, per germline (reference sequence). The CDR3 is 14 amino acids. The CDR3 nucleotides are TGTGCCAGCAGTCCCTACTCGGGGGCCAACGTCCTGACTTTC. This encodes CASSPYSGANVLTF.

This clone has only a few counts. This sequence joins TRBV19 and TRBJ1-4; the match to TRBD1 covers 7 bases. The CDR3 spans 14 residues. J was trimmed by 7 bases and V by 5 bases; bases with no gene match: 7. CDR1 LNHDA and CDR2 SQIVND come from the germline V gene (reference sequence). In nucleotides, the CDR3 is TGTGCCAGTAGTTCGTCGGACAGGACTGAAAAACTGTTTTTT. It translates to CASSSSDRTEKLFF.

About this clone itself: The identical CDR3 is also encoded by other nucleotide sequences in the sample. The rearrangement uses TRBV27 and TRBJ1-6; 12 nucleotides align to TRBD1. The CDR3 has 14 residues. The V gene end was trimmed by 6 bases and the J gene end by 10 bases; junction bases not matched to a gene: 4. Germline-derived CDR1 and CDR2 are MNHEY and SMNVEV (reference sequence). The CDR3 sequence: CASSSGTGGSPLHF. The CDR3 bases are TGTGCCAGCAGCTCCGGGACAGGGGGCTCACCCCTCCACTTT.

The CDR3 DNA is TGTGCCAGCTCTTACGACAGACGTCCCGCTAACTATGGCTACACCTTC. It codes for CASSYDRRPANYGYTF. The chain links TRBV18 to TRBJ1-2, with a weak D call TRBD1 (5 bases). Germline lookup yields CDR1 KGHSH and CDR2 LQKENI. The CDR3 covers 16 residues. Trimming shortened V by 6 bases and J by 0 bases, and 17 bases separated the two germline ends.

This clone was observed a single time. The same CDR3 also results from other DNA sequences found in this sample. J is TRBJ1-1 and V is TRBV7-2; D uncertain. CDR1 and CDR2 (germline): SGHTA, FQGNSA. Trimming stripped 1 base from V and 1 base from J, with 4 bases between. This CDR3 has 13 amino acids. CDR3: CASSLVRNTEAFF. Here the CDR3 DNA reads TGTGCCAGCAGCTTAGTGCGGAACACTGAAGCTTTCTTT.

The chain uses TRBV9 and TRBJ1-2; D gene unclear. V was clipped by 0 bases and J by 4 bases, with 10 bases between them. CDR1 is SGDLS, CDR2 YYNGEE, per germline. The CDR3 extends over 14 amino acids. CDR3 coding DNA: TGTGCCAGCAGCGTAGTGGGAGGCCCCTATGGCTACACCTTC. Translating gives CASSVVGGPYGYTF. The full variable domain, rest sourced from reference TRBV9 and TRBJ1-2, is DSGVTQTPKHLITATGQRVTLRCSPRSGDLSVYWYQQSLDQGLQFLIQYYNGEERAKGNILERFSAQQFPDLHSELNLSSLELGDSALYFCASSVVGGPYGYTFGSGTRLTVV.

The chain recombines TRBV7-9 with TRBJ1-2; no definite D call. This CDR3 spans 16 amino acids. Trimming pared 5 bases from V and 8 bases from J, leaving 24 bases between. Germline CDR1 reads SEHNR; CDR2 reads FQNEAQ (reference sequence). The CDR3 reads CASSRRGGLRGRGYTF. Written as DNA, the CDR3 is TGTGCCAGCAGCCGCAGAGGAGGACTAAGAGGGAGAGGCTACACCTTC.

V usage is TRBV12-5 and J usage is TRBJ1-2; 11 bases line up with TRBD1. CDR1 is LGHNT, CDR2 FRNRAP, per germline. Germline trimming cut 2 bases from V and 6 bases from J; bases unmatched to any gene: 8. CDR3 length: 16 amino acids. The CDR3 DNA reads TGTGCTAGTGGTTTGCCCGGGACAGGGGGTAGGGATGGCTACACCTTC. It translates to CASGLPGTGGRDGYTF.

The V gene is TRBV6-6, the J gene TRBJ2-7, with 8 bases matching TRBD2. CDR3 length: 16 residues. V shed 8 bases, J shed 2 bases, and the junction held 14 bases outside the gene matches. Germline V CDR1 and CDR2: MNHNY, SVGAGI (reference sequence). The CDR3 region has the DNA TGTGCCAGCCTTGCGGTGGGGCGGGGGGCCCCCTACGAGCAGTACTTC. Translating it yields CASLAVGRGAPYEQYF.

The rearrangement links TRBV7-9 to TRBJ2-2; weak D call: TRBD2 (5 bases). Germline values: CDR1 SEHNR, CDR2 FQNEAQ (reference sequence). The CDR3 sequence is 14 residues long. V lost 7 bases to trimming and J lost 0 bases, with 9 bases between them. The CDR3 here is CASITGTNTGELFF. CDR3 bases: TGTGCCAGCATTACGGGAACGAACACCGGGGAGCTGTTTTTT.

Turning to this clone: Other DNA sequences in this specimen translate into the identical CDR3. J is TRBJ1-2 and V is TRBV18; 7 positions match TRBD1. The CDR3 runs 13 residues. The ends lost 3 bases at V and 3 bases at J; junction bases unmatched: 1. Germline CDR1 is KGHSH and CDR2 is LQKENI. CDR3 in amino acids: CASSPDRDYGYTF. The CDR3 region has the DNA TGTGCCAGCTCACCTGACAGGGACTATGGCTACACCTTC.

This rearrangement joins TRBV7-9 to TRBJ2-6; 7 positions agree with TRBD1. This CDR3 region has 18 residues. The germline CDR1 and CDR2 sequences are SEHNR and FQNEAQ (reference sequence). J gave up 2 bases and V 5 bases, and 12 bases lay outside the gene matches. CDR3 nucleotide sequence: TGTGCCAGCAGCCGCCCGGGACAGAAGGTACCTGGGGCCAACGTCCTGACTTTC. This sequence encodes CASSRPGQKVPGANVLTF.

V and J are TRBV7-2 and TRBJ2-4; the D gene is possibly TRBD2 (5 bases). Trimming left V 5 bases short and J 1 base short, with 15 bases between. CDR3 size: 16 residues. The germline V gene has CDR1 SGHTA and CDR2 FQGNSA. The CDR3 DNA sequence: TGTGCCAGCAGCCTCGGGGTGGGGTACGCCAAAAACATTCAGTACTTC. As protein: CASSLGVGYAKNIQYF.

DNA for the CDR3: TGTGCCAGCAGAGCAGCAGGGCTACCTCGAGAGACCCAGTACTTC. Protein sequence: CASRAAGLPRETQYF. The chain couples TRBV27 to TRBJ2-5; tentative D call: TRBD1 (5 bases). The CDR3 runs to 15 residues. Trimming shortened V by 6 bases and J by 4 bases, and 18 bases separated the two germline ends. CDR1 MNHEY and CDR2 SMNVEV come from the germline V gene (reference sequence).

V and J are TRBV18 and TRBJ1-6; maybe TRBD1 (5 bases). The CDR3 runs 15 residues. V was cut by 6 bases and J by 8 bases, with 17 bases left in between. The germline V gene encodes CDR1 KGHSH and CDR2 LQKENI. The CDR3 region is CASSERGNGDSPLHF. The CDR3 DNA sequence: TGTGCCAGCTCGGAGCGGGGGAACGGGGATTCACCCCTCCACTTT.

The chain is built from TRBV5-1 and TRBJ2-5, with 13 bases matching TRBD2. CDR1 is SGHRS, CDR2 YFSETQ, per germline. CDR3 length: 16 residues. V shed 2 bases, J shed 1 base, and the junction held 2 bases outside the gene matches. The CDR3 DNA reads TGCGCCAGCAGCTTCGGACTAGCGGGAGTCCAAGAGACCCAGTACTTC. This encodes CASSFGLAGVQETQYF.

Here the CDR3 reads CSVVRPGRETQYF. The CDR3 DNA sequence: TGCAGCGTTGTGAGACCAGGGCGGGAGACCCAGTACTTC. The V gene is TRBV29-1, the J gene TRBJ2-5, with D maybe TRBD1 (5 bases). The V end was cut by 4 bases, the J end by 5 bases, with 14 bases between. CDR1 and CDR2 from the germline V gene are SQVTM and ANQGSEA. The CDR3 has 13 amino acids. The full variable domain, completed using reference TRBV29-1 and TRBJ2-5, is SAVISQKPSRDICQRGTSLTIQCQVDSQVTMMFWYRQQPGQSLTLIATANQGSEATYESGFVIDKFPISRPNLTFSTLTVSNMSPEDSSIYLCSVVRPGRETQYFGPGTRLLVL.

The chain carries TRBV4-1 and TRBJ2-3; a weak D match, TRBD2 (6 bases). The CDR3 runs to 13 residues. V lost 4 bases to trimming and J lost 1 base, with 6 bases between them. Germline V gives CDR1 MGHRA, CDR2 YSYEKL. For the CDR3, the DNA is TGCGCCAGCAGCCCGGGAGGCACAGATACGCAGTATTTT. Translated, it gives CASSPGGTDTQYF.

This clone was counted a single time. The chain couples TRBV7-2 to TRBJ1-1; D may be TRBD1 (6 bases). The CDR3 length is 15 residues. Germline CDR1 reads SGHTA; CDR2 reads FQGNSA. V was shortened by 5 bases and J by 5 bases, with 18 bases between the two germline ends. As DNA, the CDR3 is TGTGCCAGCAGCCCGGCAGGGGCAGGGGTTACTGAAGCTTTCTTT. The encoded protein is CASSPAGAGVTEAFF.

The rearrangement joins TRBV5-6 to TRBJ1-1; 12 nucleotides align to TRBD1. Germline CDR1 SGHDT, CDR2 YYEEEE. The CDR3 loop spans 15 amino acids. The V gene end was trimmed by 4 bases and the J gene end by 0 bases; junction bases not matched to a gene: 1. CDR3 coding DNA: TGTGCCAGCAGCAGGGACAGGGGGCTGAACACTGAAGCTTTCTTT. This codes for CASSRDRGLNTEAFF.

CDR3: CASSSLGQGETQYF. DNA of the CDR3: TGTGCCAGCAGCTCCTTGGGACAGGGAGAGACCCAGTACTTC. This rearrangement joins TRBV7-9 to TRBJ2-5; TRBD1 aligns across 9 bases. The CDR3 is made up of 14 amino acids. Germline assignment: CDR1 SEHNR and CDR2 FQNEAQ (reference sequence). V was clipped by 4 bases and J by 4 bases; unmatched bases: 4. The variable domain in full, with the rest retrieved from reference TRBV7-9 and TRBJ2-5, is DTGVSQNPRHKITKRGQNVTFRCDPISEHNRLYWYRQTLGQGPEFLTYFQNEAQLEKSRLLSDRFSAERPKGSFSTLEIQRTEQGDSAMYLCASSSLGQGETQYFGPGTRLLVL.

The chain recombines TRBV27 with TRBJ1-5, with 8 bases fitting TRBD1. J gave up 4 bases and V 5 bases, and 1 base lay outside the gene matches. The CDR3 is 13 residues long. From germline, CDR1 is MNHEY and CDR2 SMNVEV (reference sequence). The CDR3 DNA sequence: TGTGCCAGCAGTGACAGGGGTAATCAGCCCCAGCATTTT. Residues: CASSDRGNQPQHF.

V usage is TRBV4-1 and J usage is TRBJ2-5; a possible D gene is TRBD2 (7 bases). This CDR3 has 14 residues. CDR1 and CDR2 from the germline V gene are MGHRA and YSYEKL. The V end was cut by 8 bases, the J end by 7 bases, with 20 bases between. This chain's CDR3 is CASEGLRGAGTQYF. DNA for the CDR3: TGCGCCAGCGAGGGTTTACGGGGGGCAGGGACCCAGTACTTC.

V is TRBV10-3 and J is TRBJ2-1; weak D call: TRBD2 (5 bases). V lost 8 bases and J 8 bases, leaving 10 bases between the germline ends. Per germline, CDR1 ENHRY and CDR2 SYGVKD. The CDR3 consists of 11 residues. DNA of the CDR3: TGTGCCATCGCTCAAGCGGATGAGCAGTTCTTC. This codes for CAIAQADEQFF.

This clone was observed a handful of times. The chain employs TRBV5-1 and TRBJ2-3, with a weak D call TRBD1 (6 bases). Between the trimmed V and J ends, which lost 0 bases and 3 bases, there was a span of 14 bases. CDR1 SGHRS and CDR2 YFSETQ come from the germline V gene. The CDR3 is made up of 16 amino acids. The CDR3, as DNA: TGCGCCAGCAGCTTGGCCCAACAGGGTTGGACAGATACGCAGTATTTT. Translating it yields CASSLAQQGWTDTQYF.

The rearrangement links TRBV30 to TRBJ2-2, with D tentatively TRBD1 (6 bases). Germline values: CDR1 GTSNPN, CDR2 SVGIG (reference sequence). The CDR3 spans 15 residues. The V end was cut by 4 bases, the J end by 7 bases, with 19 bases between. This CDR3 reads CAWKRQASRVGELFF. The CDR3 nucleotides are TGTGCCTGGAAAAGACAGGCCTCACGGGTCGGGGAGCTGTTTTTT. The whole variable domain, remainder taken from reference TRBV30 and TRBJ2-2, is SQTIHQWPATLVQPVGSPLSLECTVEGTSNPNLYWYRQAAGRGLQLLFYSVGIGQISSEVPQNLSASRPQDRQFILSSKKLLLSDSGFYLCAWKRQASRVGELFFGEGSRLTVL.

In this sample, this clone turned up once. This CDR3 is CASRRLAGGPIRTDTQYF. DNA of the CDR3: TGCGCCAGCAGAAGACTAGCGGGGGGCCCGATACGCACAGATACGCAGTATTTT. V usage is TRBV10-1 and J usage is TRBJ2-3; 13 positions match TRBD2. The CDR3 spans 18 residues. The trim removed 6 bases at V and 1 base at J, leaving 10 bases unmatched. Germline loops: CDR1 WNHNN, CDR2 SYGVQD (reference sequence).

The chain couples TRBV27 to TRBJ2-3; D call uncertain. Germline loops: CDR1 MNHEY, CDR2 SMNVEV (reference sequence). This CDR3 contains 15 residues. V lost 3 bases and J lost 3, with 13 bases in between. The CDR3 region is CASSFGQVLTDTQYF. The CDR3 DNA is TGTGCCAGCAGTTTTGGTCAGGTCCTTACAGATACGCAGTATTTT.